The rows below give T cell receptor beta chains drawn from one sample of a study of OX40 agonist ivuxolimab in advanced cancers. The repertoire was sequenced with immunoSEQ multiplex PCR; TCRdb's copy has only in-frame clones and lacks some. The table lists under 40,000 clones, around 84% of them singletons, with over 1.5% in the top ten. The input for sequencing was CD4+ or CD8+ T cells sorted from blood, taken in a trial of the OX40 agonist ivuxolimab. These receptors all stem from an adult with an advanced solid tumor such as melanoma, head and neck, liver or kidney cancer. Each CDR3 is given with its conserved first and last residue. D genes are given only for firm matches. Expanded clones get a size class; other rows say once, few or many, or leave the size out.

j_gene: TRBJ2-3
abundance: NA
v_gene: TRBV5-1
d_gene: NA
CDR3nt: TGCGCCAGCTCCGGGGTTCAGTCTTCAGATACGCAGTATTTT
CDR3aa: CASSGVQSSDTQYF

j_gene: TRBJ2-5
abundance: few
v_gene: TRBV15
d_gene: TRBD1
CDR3nt: TGTGCCACCAGTACACAGGGGTACCAAGAGACCCAGTACTTC
CDR3aa: CATSTQGYQETQYF

j_gene: TRBJ1-2
abundance: NA
v_gene: TRBV29-1
d_gene: NA
CDR3nt: TGCAGCGCCGGAGTCGGGGGGCCGAACTATGGCTACACCTTC
CDR3aa: CSAGVGGPNYGYTF

j_gene: TRBJ1-5
abundance: NA
v_gene: TRBV10-2
d_gene: TRBD1
CDR3nt: TGCGCCAGCAGCCAAACAGGGGGCCTCAATCAGCCCCAGCATTTT
CDR3aa: CASSQTGGLNQPQHF

j_gene: TRBJ1-5
abundance: NA
v_gene: TRBV19
d_gene: NA
CDR3nt: TGTGCCAGTAGTACTGACAGACCTTATAGCAATCAGCCCCAGCATTTT
CDR3aa: CASSTDRPYSNQPQHF

j_gene: TRBJ2-5
abundance: NA
v_gene: TRBV5-1
d_gene: TRBD1
CDR3nt: TGCGCCAGCAGTTCTAGACCGGGACAGGGACAAGAGACCCAGTACTTC
CDR3aa: CASSSRPGQGQETQYF

j_gene: TRBJ2-4
abundance: NA
v_gene: TRBV11-2
d_gene: NA
CDR3nt: TGTGCCAGCAGCTTAGCCACCCCGGGAGAAAACATTCAGTACTTC
CDR3aa: CASSLATPGENIQYF

j_gene: TRBJ1-1
abundance: NA
v_gene: TRBV10-2
d_gene: NA
CDR3nt: TGCGCCAGCAGGGGGCCTACAGCTGAAGCTTTCTTT
CDR3aa: CASRGPTAEAFF

j_gene: TRBJ2-3
abundance: NA
v_gene: TRBV5-5
d_gene: NA
CDR3nt: TGTGCCAGCAGCTTGGGGCCGGGGCCCCCAGATACGCAGTATTTT
CDR3aa: CASSLGPGPPDTQYF

j_gene: TRBJ2-7
abundance: NA
v_gene: TRBV9
d_gene: NA
CDR3nt: TGTGCCAGCAGCGTAGTGGGTGGTGTTGAATTTTACGAGCAGTACTTC
CDR3aa: CASSVVGGVEFYEQYF

j_gene: TRBJ1-5
abundance: NA
v_gene: TRBV6-1
d_gene: NA
CDR3nt: TGTGCCAGCAGTGAAAGCGGGATGGGTCAGCCCCAGCATTTT
CDR3aa: CASSESGMGQPQHF